This paragraph reports one T cell receptor (beta chain). No antigen is known for it. Clones were sequenced by immunoSEQ multiplex PCR, and TCRdb holds only the in-frame ones, with some missing. The data contain about 960,000 clones, around 80% of them seen just once; the ten biggest clones take up 1.5%. The data originate from a study of shared clonotypes between healthy human individuals. Background on the study: Donors consisted of a couple of women and three men between 18 and 49. Findings of the study overall: Having only a few donors restricted how much genetic and exposure-history diversity was captured. Sorted-subset sequencing, rarefaction showed, was incomplete despite large depth. Some naive CD4 clonotypes, roughly 5%, turned up in common across a few donors.

The CDR3 runs 12 residues. V was cut by 5 bases and J by 7 bases, with 11 bases left in between. Per the germline V gene, CDR1 is MNHEY and CDR2 is SVGAGI. Sequencing was done on a sample of memory CD4+ T cells sorted from blood. Subset indicated: CD45RA-negative fraction. This sequence joins TRBV6-5 and TRBJ1-1; D ambiguous. The clonotype was recovered from a young man in good health. The chain's CDR3 is CASSTTGNEAFF. In DNA form, the CDR3 reads TGTGCCAGCAGTACAACCGGGAATGAAGCTTTCTTT.